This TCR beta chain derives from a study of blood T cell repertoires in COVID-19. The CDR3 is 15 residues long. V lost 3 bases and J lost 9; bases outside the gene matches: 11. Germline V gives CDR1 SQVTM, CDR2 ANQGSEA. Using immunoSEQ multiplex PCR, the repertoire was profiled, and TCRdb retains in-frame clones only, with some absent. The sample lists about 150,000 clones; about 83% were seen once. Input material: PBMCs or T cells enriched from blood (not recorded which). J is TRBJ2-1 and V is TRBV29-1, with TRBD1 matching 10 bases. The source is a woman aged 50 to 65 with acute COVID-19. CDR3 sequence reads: CSVDTRQGAGGEQFF. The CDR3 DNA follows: TGCAGCGTTGACACGCGACAGGGGGCTGGGGGTGAGCAGTTCTTC.